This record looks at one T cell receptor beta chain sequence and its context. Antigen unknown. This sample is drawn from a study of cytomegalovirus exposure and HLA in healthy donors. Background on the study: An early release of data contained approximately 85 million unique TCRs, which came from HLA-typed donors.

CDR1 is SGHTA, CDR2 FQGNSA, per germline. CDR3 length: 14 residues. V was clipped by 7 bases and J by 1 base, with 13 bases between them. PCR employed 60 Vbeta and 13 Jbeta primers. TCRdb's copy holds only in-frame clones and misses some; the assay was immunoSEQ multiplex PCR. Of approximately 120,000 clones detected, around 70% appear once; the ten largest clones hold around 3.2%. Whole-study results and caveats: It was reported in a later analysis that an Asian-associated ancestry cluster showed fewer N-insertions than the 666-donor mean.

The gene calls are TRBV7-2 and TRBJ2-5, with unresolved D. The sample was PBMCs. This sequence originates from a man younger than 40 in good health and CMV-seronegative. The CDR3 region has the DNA TGTGCCAGCACACTACACCCCAGCCAAGAGACCCAGTACTTC. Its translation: CASTLHPSQETQYF.